The 20 T cell receptor beta chains below were found in one sample sequenced in a study of T cell changes during pregnancy in multiple sclerosis. Measured with immunoSEQ multiplex PCR; TCRdb has only the in-frame clones, and not every one. Here the sample spans some 28,000 clones, 75% to 90% being singletons. The sample was CD4+ T cells from peripheral blood mononuclear cells, taken in the first trimester of pregnancy. These receptors came from a female donor in good health, enrolled as a control in a pregnancy study.

V is TRBV5-1 and J is TRBJ2-7; TRBD2 matches at 11 bases. This CDR3 comprises 18 residues. Germline V lookup: CDR1 SGHRS, CDR2 YFSETQ. J lost 0 bases, V lost 4 bases, and 12 bases had no gene match. The CDR3 is CASSNRPGTSGSSYEQYF. Written as DNA, the CDR3 is TGCGCCAGCAGCAACCGCCCCGGGACTAGCGGAAGCTCCTACGAGCAGTACTTC.

The chain couples TRBV7-9 to TRBJ2-2, with D perhaps TRBD2 (5 bases). Trimming took off 3 bases at V and 3 bases at J, with 5 bases between the two ends. From germline, CDR1 is SEHNR and CDR2 FQNEAQ (reference sequence). CDR3 length: 13 amino acids. This CDR3 is CASSLRDTGELFF. The CDR3 DNA follows: TGTGCCAGCAGCTTGCGGGACACCGGGGAGCTGTTTTTT.

This clone was counted a few times. The chain combines TRBV7-9 with TRBJ1-1; D is unresolved. This CDR3 is built from 11 residues. CDR1 and CDR2 from the germline V gene are SEHNR and FQNEAQ (reference sequence). The V gene lost 2 bases and the J gene lost 9 bases, with 7 bases spanning the gap. The CDR3 region has the DNA TGTGCCAGCAGCTTAACGGAGCAAGCTTTCTTT. The encoded protein is CASSLTEQAFF.

This chain joins TRBV6-5 and TRBJ2-7; 9 bases fit TRBD1. V gave up 6 bases and J gave up 4 bases; unmatched junction bases: 7. Looked up from germline, CDR1 is MNHEY and CDR2 is SVGAGI. CDR3 length: 14 residues. CDR3 sequence (DNA): TGTGCCAGCAGAAGGACAGGGGACGCTTACGAGCAGTACTTC. Amino acid sequence: CASRRTGDAYEQYF.

Only one count was recorded for this clone. The V gene is TRBV5-1, the J gene TRBJ2-7, with TRBD2 matching 7 bases. Trimming cost V 0 bases and J 7 bases; bases outside gene matches: 16. This CDR3 has 17 residues. Germline lookup yields CDR1 SGHRS and CDR2 YFSETQ. The CDR3 bases are TGCGCCAGCAGCTTGGGGAGCTACTGGGGAGGGGCCGGTGAGCAGTACTTC. It codes for CASSLGSYWGGAGEQYF.

The chain has TRBV27 and TRBJ1-6; TRBD1 matches 7 bases. J gave up 7 bases and V 8 bases, and 11 bases lay outside the gene matches. This CDR3 has 15 amino acids. Germline V lookup: CDR1 MNHEY, CDR2 SMNVEV (reference sequence). CDR3 coding DNA: TGTGCCAGCGGGACCTTCGGGACAGAAAATTCACCCCTCCACTTT. Residues: CASGTFGTENSPLHF.

The V gene is TRBV18, the J gene TRBJ1-3; 8 bases align to TRBD1. After removal of 2 bases from V and 2 bases from J, the junction contained 5 bases not matched to a gene. This CDR3 contains 16 residues. The germline V gene encodes CDR1 KGHSH and CDR2 LQKENI. This CDR3 is CASSPMDRVAGNTIYF. The CDR3 nucleotides are TGTGCCAGCTCACCAATGGACAGGGTAGCTGGAAACACCATATATTTT.

The V and J genes are TRBV9 and TRBJ2-1; TRBD2 agrees at 11 bases. With V trimmed by 7 bases and J by 8 bases, 11 bases remained unmatched. Germline V CDR1 and CDR2: SGDLS, YYNGEE. This CDR3 has 15 residues. The CDR3: CASGLLAGDGDEQFF. The CDR3 DNA is TGTGCCAGCGGCCTACTAGCGGGAGATGGGGATGAGCAGTTCTTC.

This sequence joins TRBV21-1 and TRBJ1-5; the listed D gene, TRBD1, was not tested against the DNA. TRBV21-1 is deemed a pseudogene. The CDR3 consists of 16 residues. CDR3 region: CASSKGTSDSNQPQHF. The CDR3 coding sequence is TGTGCCAGCAGCAAAGGGACATCTGATAGCAATCAGCCCCAGCATTTT.

V is TRBV19 and J is TRBJ1-1, with TRBD1 matching over 11 bases. The CDR3 loop spans 15 amino acids. Germline V gene lookup returns CDR1 LNHDA and CDR2 SQIVND (reference sequence). V shed 3 bases, J shed 5 bases, and the junction held 5 bases outside the gene matches. In nucleotides, the CDR3 is TGTGCCAGTAGTATCGGACAGGGGGCAGGAACTGAAGCTTTCTTT. It translates to CASSIGQGAGTEAFF.

The rearrangement joins TRBV6-4 to TRBJ2-1, with 12 nucleotides matching TRBD2. CDR3 length: 14 amino acids. Germline V gene sequence: CDR1 MRHNA, CDR2 SNTAGT. The trim removed 4 bases at V and 7 bases at J, leaving 2 bases unmatched. CDR3 in DNA: TGTGCCAGCAGTGGTACTAGCGGGGGGAATGAGCAGTTCTTC. It specifies CASSGTSGGNEQFF.

The chain is built from TRBV28 and TRBJ1-5; TRBD1 aligns across 7 bases. The V segment lost 1 base and the J segment 5 bases; nucleotides outside the gene matches: 14. The CDR3 extends over 18 amino acids. Germline V CDR1 and CDR2: MDHEN, SYDVKM. The CDR3 loop is CASSLSQGFGSIDQPQHF. Written as DNA, the CDR3 is TGTGCCAGCAGTTTATCACAGGGGTTCGGGAGTATCGATCAGCCCCAGCATTTT.

This sequence joins TRBV11-1 and TRBJ2-7, with D maybe TRBD2 (5 bases). Trimming took 2 bases from V and 5 from J, leaving 13 bases between them. CDR1 and CDR2 from the germline V gene are SGHAT and FQDESV (reference sequence). CDR3 length: 14 residues. As DNA, the CDR3 is TGTGCCAGCAGCTTACGTCCTAGCCTACACGAGCAGTACTTC. This gives the protein CASSLRPSLHEQYF.

In nucleotides, the CDR3 is TGCGCCGTCGGAGAACGGGAGAAAAACACCGGGGAGCTGTTTTTT. It codes for CAVGEREKNTGELFF. This rearrangement joins TRBV10-1 to TRBJ2-2; maybe TRBD2 (6 bases). V gave up 11 bases and J gave up 2 bases, with 18 bases separating them. The CDR3 runs 15 residues. Germline CDR1 is WNHNN and CDR2 is SYGVQD (reference sequence).

The chain links TRBV6-5 to TRBJ2-2; no definite D call. Germline V lookup: CDR1 MNHEY, CDR2 SVGAGI. The CDR3 totals 13 residues. The V gene lost 8 bases and the J gene lost 0 bases, with 7 bases spanning the gap. Written as DNA, the CDR3 is TGTGCCAGCTTAGATGCGAACACCGGGGAGCTGTTTTTT. Its protein product is CASLDANTGELFF.

The J gene is TRBJ2-3, the V gene TRBV29-1; 12 nucleotides align to TRBD2. Germline trimming cut 2 bases from V and 4 bases from J; bases unmatched to any gene: 1. Germline V gives CDR1 SQVTM, CDR2 ANQGSEA. The CDR3 loop spans 14 amino acids. As DNA, the CDR3 is TGCAGCGTTGAACGACTAGCGGGAGCAGATACGCAGTATTTT. This codes for CSVERLAGADTQYF.

Concerning this clone: The junction differs from germline at one of its ends, possibly a read error. The chain uses TRBV4-2 and TRBJ2-1; 14 bases match TRBD2. The germline V gene has CDR1 LGHNA and CDR2 YNFKEQ. The CDR3 totals 15 residues. The CDR3 spells CASSQDWTSGGPLLF. CDR3 in DNA: TGTGCCAGCAGCCAAGATTGGACTAGCGGGGGGCCCCTCCTCTTC.

This clone was detected only a few times. The rearrangement links TRBV11-1 to TRBJ2-7; 11 bases line up with TRBD1. The V gene's germline CDR1 is SGHAT and CDR2 FQDESV (reference sequence). This CDR3 has 15 amino acids. With 5 bases clipped from V and 3 bases from J, the junction kept 6 bases outside the gene matches. CDR3 protein: CASSQGQGEIYEQYF. The CDR3 DNA is TGTGCCAGCAGCCAGGGACAGGGGGAGATCTACGAGCAGTACTTC.

V and J are TRBV5-1 and TRBJ2-4; D perhaps matches TRBD1 (5 bases). This CDR3 is built from 12 residues. Trimming took off 4 bases at V and 6 bases at J, with 8 bases between the two ends. CDR1 is SGHRS and CDR2 is YFSETQ in the germline V gene. The CDR3 nucleotides read TGCGCCAGCAGCCTAGACAGAAACATTCAGTACTTC. Translating gives CASSLDRNIQYF.

V and J are TRBV19 and TRBJ1-5; D possibly corresponds to TRBD1 (6 bases). Between the trimmed V and J ends, which lost 8 bases and 3 bases, there was a span of 14 bases. The length of the CDR3 is 14 residues. Germline V gene lookup returns CDR1 LNHDA and CDR2 SQIVND (reference sequence). The CDR3 DNA reads as TGTGCCAGTGTTATGAGGGGGAACAATCAGCCCCAGCATTTT. The encoded protein is CASVMRGNNQPQHF.